Listed here is a single T cell receptor beta chain. This sample was included in a study of T-cell reconstitution after alpha-beta-depleted transplantation in children. The CDR3 extends over 15 amino acids. Per the germline V gene, CDR1 is MNHEY and CDR2 is SVGAGI. V lost 8 bases to trimming and J lost 1 base; unmatched junction nucleotides: 4. As it was prepared, the TCRbeta library received unique molecular identifiers. TCRdb redid the calling of the PCR reads with MiXCR, one entry per CDR3 protein. This table holds roughly 120,000 distinct CDR3 sequences, 9% to 12% found once. The TCR sequence derives from a boy aged 2-15 years with acute lymphoblastic leukemia, due to receive a stem cell transplant. This specimen consisted of PBMCs, obtained before TCRalphabeta/CD19-depleted stem cell transplant. The chain carries TRBV6-5 and TRBJ2-5, with 13 nucleotides matching TRBD2. CDR3 sequence (DNA): TGTGCCAGCCATTGGACTAGCGGGAGCCAAGAGACCCAGTACTTC. Translated, it gives CASHWTSGSQETQYF.